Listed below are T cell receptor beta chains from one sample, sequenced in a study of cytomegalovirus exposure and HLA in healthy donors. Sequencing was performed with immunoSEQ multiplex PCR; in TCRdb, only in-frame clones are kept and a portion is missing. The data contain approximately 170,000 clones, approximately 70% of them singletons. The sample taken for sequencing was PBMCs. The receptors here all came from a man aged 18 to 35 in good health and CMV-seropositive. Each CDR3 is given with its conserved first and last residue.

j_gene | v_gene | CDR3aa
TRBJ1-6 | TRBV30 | CAWSAGVDAASPLHF
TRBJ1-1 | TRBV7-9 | CASSLTGRGEAFF
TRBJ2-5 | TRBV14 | CASSHEWGLQETQYF
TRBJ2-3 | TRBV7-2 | CASSSGLPSTDTQYF
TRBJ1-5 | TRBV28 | CASSLDTSNQPQHF
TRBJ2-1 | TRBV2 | CASSGGGTPGNEQFF
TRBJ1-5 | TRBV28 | CASSSGRAGAAWINQPQHF
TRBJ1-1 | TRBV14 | CASSQDNTEAFF
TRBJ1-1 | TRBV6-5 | CASRPRHFSEAFF
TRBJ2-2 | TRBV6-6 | CASNPGGSNTGELFF
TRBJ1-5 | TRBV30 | CAWSEAGTRISGQHF
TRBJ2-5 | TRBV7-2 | CASSLAGGGEETQYF
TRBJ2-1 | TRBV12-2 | CASRASQRGHSYNEQFF
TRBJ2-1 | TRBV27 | CASSSLRLGVSNEQFF
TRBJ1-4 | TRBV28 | CASSSRVTANEKLFF
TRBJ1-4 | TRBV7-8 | CASSLNGRTETTNEKLFF
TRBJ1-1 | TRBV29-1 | CSVEVTANTEAFF
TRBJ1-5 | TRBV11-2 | CASSLLQGKSNQPQHF
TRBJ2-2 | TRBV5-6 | CVSSLGPSTAAGELFF
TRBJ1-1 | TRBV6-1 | CASSEAPRAGLRTEAFF
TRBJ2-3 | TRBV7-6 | CASSENSWSTDTQYF
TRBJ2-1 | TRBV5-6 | CASSLVGGFNEQFF
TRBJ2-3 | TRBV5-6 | CASSFRLAGTTDTQYF
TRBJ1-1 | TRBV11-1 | CASSLGPNTEAFF
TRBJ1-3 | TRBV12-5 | CASGHFGMGGTIYF
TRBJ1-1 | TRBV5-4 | CASSRGGHSNTEAFF
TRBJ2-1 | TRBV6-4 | CASSEKGTGGHEQFF
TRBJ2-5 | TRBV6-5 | CASKPPGSSGETQYF
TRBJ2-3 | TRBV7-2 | CASSFKEGTDTQYF
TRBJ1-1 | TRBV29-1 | CSVPIGAMNTEAFF
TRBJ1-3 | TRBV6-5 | CASSPQGIGNTIYF
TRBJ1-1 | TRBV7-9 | CASSREQGRSTEAFF
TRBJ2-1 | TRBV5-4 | CASSFRQGAENEQFF
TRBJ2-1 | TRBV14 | CASSQGGSLAGIEQFF
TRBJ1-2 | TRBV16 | CASSQRTGRGYTF
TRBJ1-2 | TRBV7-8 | CASSLTDRGTNYGYTF
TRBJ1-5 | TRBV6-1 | CAGRIGTGVNQPQHF
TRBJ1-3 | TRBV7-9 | CASSLVDTIYF
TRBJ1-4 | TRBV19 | CASSIGTGGKLFF
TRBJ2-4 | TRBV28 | CASREGGKNIQYF
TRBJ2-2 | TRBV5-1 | CASSHGLAGGLPGELFF
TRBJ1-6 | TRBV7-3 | CASSSRGGGESPLHF
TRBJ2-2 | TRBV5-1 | CASSLTTSGGTGELFF
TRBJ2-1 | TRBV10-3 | CAISRGTSGGGYNEQFF
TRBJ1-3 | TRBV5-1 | CASSGTGTGPGNTIYF
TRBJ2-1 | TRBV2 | CASSGQGSSYNEQFF
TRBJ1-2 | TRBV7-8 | CASSPEGGNYGYTF
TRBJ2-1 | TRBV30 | CAWNPSDGEQFF
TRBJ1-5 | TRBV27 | CASSPLLNQPQHF
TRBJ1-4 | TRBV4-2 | CASSQETGISNEKLFF
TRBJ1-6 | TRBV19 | CASSIAQGAPGSYNSPLHF
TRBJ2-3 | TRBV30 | CAWSGGLGDTQYF
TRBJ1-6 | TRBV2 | CASKLETGGNNSPLHF
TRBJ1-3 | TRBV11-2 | CASSLTQGSSGNTIYF
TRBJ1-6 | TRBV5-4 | CASSLPGADNSPLHF
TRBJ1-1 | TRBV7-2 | CASRPGGFEAFF